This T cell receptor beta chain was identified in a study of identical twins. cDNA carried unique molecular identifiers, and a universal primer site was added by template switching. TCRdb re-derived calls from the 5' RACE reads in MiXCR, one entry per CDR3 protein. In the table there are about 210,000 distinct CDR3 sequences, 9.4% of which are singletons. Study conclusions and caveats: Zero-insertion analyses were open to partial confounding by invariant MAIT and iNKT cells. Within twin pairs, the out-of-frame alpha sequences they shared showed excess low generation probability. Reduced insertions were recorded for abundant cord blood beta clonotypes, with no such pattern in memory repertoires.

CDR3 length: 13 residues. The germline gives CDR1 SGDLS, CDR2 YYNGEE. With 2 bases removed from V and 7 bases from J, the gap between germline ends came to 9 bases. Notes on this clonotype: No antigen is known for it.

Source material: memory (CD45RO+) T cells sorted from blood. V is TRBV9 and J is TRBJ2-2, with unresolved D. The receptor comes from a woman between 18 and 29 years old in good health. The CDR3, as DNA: TGTGCCAGCAGCGTTAGTAGAGGCGGGGAGCTGTTTTTT. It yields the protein CASSVSRGGELFF.